A single sample is the source of the 22 T cell receptor beta chains below, sequenced in a study of metastatic and nonmetastatic thyroid tumors. TCRdb re-clonotyped the PCR reads through MiXCR. The sample lists around 30,000 clones, around 13% occurring once. Before thyroid surgery, none of the patients had received any treatment. Source material: blood. The origin of the receptors is a female donor with papillary thyroid cancer or a benign thyroid nodule (not recorded which). Some clones in this sample may be carry-over from other donors' samples.

This clone has a count of ten or more. This chain joins TRBV6-1 and TRBJ2-5; weak D call: TRBD2 (5 bases). Trimming pared 5 bases from V and 4 bases from J, leaving 11 bases between. The germline CDR1 and CDR2 sequences are MNHNS and SASEGT. The CDR3 is 13 residues long. CDR3 sequence (DNA): TGTGCCAGCAGTCCTACTAGGGTAGAGACCCAGTACTTC. Protein sequence: CASSPTRVETQYF.

This clone has ten or more counts. The rearrangement links TRBV10-3 to TRBJ1-4; D call uncertain. Per germline, CDR1 ENHRY and CDR2 SYGVKD. This CDR3 comprises 13 residues. V lost 4 bases and J 7 bases, leaving 10 bases between the germline ends. The CDR3 DNA is TGTGCCATCAGTGTCGGGGTCGGTGAAAAACTGTTTTTT. Its translation is CAISVGVGEKLFF.

This clone rates as medium-sized. The V call is TRBV6-1, the J call TRBJ2-7, with D hard to call. Per the germline V gene, CDR1 is MNHNS and CDR2 is SASEGT. V was clipped by 3 bases and J by 3 bases, with 12 bases between them. The CDR3 length is 14 residues. CDR3 sequence reads: CASSDESFRYEQYF. The CDR3 DNA is TGTGCCAGCAGTGATGAGTCTTTCCGCTACGAGCAGTACTTC.

At least ten counts were recorded for this clone. The chain is built from TRBV12-3 or TRBV12-4 and TRBJ2-1; the match to TRBD2 covers 7 bases. With V trimmed by 4 bases and J by 16 bases, 13 bases remained unmatched. The CDR3 is 13 amino acids. CDR3 sequence: CASSYTGGPEEFF. The CDR3 DNA sequence: TGTGCCAGCAGTTACACGGGAGGCCCCGAGGAATTCTTC.

This clone has at least ten counts. In DNA form, the CDR3 reads TGTGCCAGCAGTTACTCTGCGGGAGGGGGTAATGAGCAGTTCTTC. Protein product: CASSYSAGGGNEQFF. The V gene is TRBV6-2 or TRBV6-3, the J gene TRBJ2-1; 9 bases map to TRBD2. The V gene end was trimmed by 0 bases and the J gene end by 7 bases; junction bases not matched to a gene: 4. Germline V lookup: CDR1 MNHEY, CDR2 SVGEGT. The CDR3 is 15 amino acids.

There are a few counts of this clone. The genes are TRBV10-3 and TRBJ1-5; 7 nucleotides line up with TRBD1. Looked up from germline, CDR1 is ENHRY and CDR2 is SYGVKD. J lost 7 bases, V lost 2 bases, and 5 bases had no gene match. There are 14 residues in the CDR3. CDR3 protein: CAISEEQGLQPQHF. CDR3 nucleotide sequence: TGTGCCATCAGTGAGGAACAGGGGTTACAGCCCCAGCATTTT.

This clone has ten or more counts. The chain links TRBV6-1 to TRBJ1-2; D is perhaps TRBD1 (5 bases). The CDR3 contains 13 residues. Germline CDR1 reads MNHNS; CDR2 reads SASEGT. V gave up 8 bases and J gave up 4 bases, with 14 bases separating them. CDR3 DNA: TGTGCCAGCCGCACGGACAATCTCTATGGCTACACCTTC. Its protein is CASRTDNLYGYTF.

This clone was counted ten times or more. The rearrangement joins TRBV2 to TRBJ2-2, with D possibly called TRBD1 or TRBD2 (5 bases each). The ends were cut back, 3 bases at V and 3 bases at J, with 11 bases in the middle. Germline V gene lookup returns CDR1 SNHLY and CDR2 FYNNEI. The CDR3 is made up of 15 amino acids. The CDR3, as DNA: TGTGCCAGCAGTGATAAGGGACCCCACACCGGGGAGCTGTTTTTT. Amino acids: CASSDKGPHTGELFF.

This clone was found many times. The chain joins TRBV27 to TRBJ2-4, with D possibly being TRBD2 (5 bases). Germline CDR1 MNHEY, CDR2 SMNVEV (reference sequence). The CDR3 length is 16 residues. The V gene lost 6 bases and the J gene lost 1 base, with 16 bases spanning the gap. CDR3: CASSRSREWAKNIQYF. CDR3 DNA sequence: TGTGCCAGCAGCCGTAGTAGGGAGTGGGCCAAAAACATTCAGTACTTC.

This clone has a count of ten or more. The genes are TRBV3-1 and TRBJ2-1, with D uncertain. Trimming took 1 base from V and 2 from J, leaving 9 bases between them. This CDR3 has 15 amino acids. The germline V gene encodes CDR1 LGHDT and CDR2 YNNKEL (reference sequence). Here the CDR3 DNA reads TGTGCCAGCAGCCAAGCTCCAGGCCCCTACAATGAGCAGTTCTTC. Translating gives CASSQAPGPYNEQFF.

This clone is labeled as medium-sized. This rearrangement joins TRBV9 to TRBJ2-3; 9 bases line up with TRBD2. J was trimmed by 3 bases and V by 0 bases; bases with no gene match: 11. Per germline, CDR1 SGDLS and CDR2 YYNGEE. CDR3 length equals 18 residues. The CDR3 region has the DNA TGTGCCAGCAGCGTAGGATCGGGGAGCGGGGGGTTAACAGATACGCAGTATTTT. Translation: CASSVGSGSGGLTDTQYF.

There are many counts of this clone. The sample has other DNA sequences that encode this CDR3 too. The chain couples TRBV30 to TRBJ1-2; D might be TRBD1 (6 bases). Germline V gene data show CDR1 as GTSNPN and CDR2 as SVGIG (reference sequence). V was shortened by 3 bases and J by 7 bases, with 18 bases between the two germline ends. The CDR3 is 14 residues long. CDR3 DNA: TGTGCCTGGAGCGCCACAGGGTTAAGCCGTGGCTACACCTTC. This gives the protein CAWSATGLSRGYTF. Filled out from reference TRBV30 and TRBJ1-2, the complete variable domain reads SQTIHQWPATLVQPVGSPLSLECTVEGTSNPNLYWYRQAAGRGLQLLFYSVGIGQISSEVPQNLSASRPQDRQFILSSKKLLLSDSGFYLCAWSATGLSRGYTFGSGTRLTVV.

The chain recombines TRBV2 with TRBJ2-7; TRBD2 is a possible D gene (6 bases). The CDR3 sequence is 14 residues long. V gave up 8 bases and J gave up 1 base, with 15 bases separating them. Germline CDR1 is SNHLY and CDR2 is FYNNEI. CDR3 region: CASCGIAESYEQYF. CDR3 in DNA: TGTGCCAGCTGTGGAATAGCGGAGTCCTACGAGCAGTACTTC.

About this clone: One end of the junction does not line up with germline, which may come from a read error. The chain carries TRBV30 and TRBJ2-6; 7 bases align to TRBD2. This CDR3 is 13 amino acids long. Looked up from germline, CDR1 is GTSNPN and CDR2 is SVGIG (reference sequence). The CDR3 region has the DNA TGTGCCTGGAGTGAGTGGGGGGGCAACGTCCTGACTTTC. This encodes CAWSEWGGNVLTF.

This clone was detected many times. The gene calls are TRBV2 and TRBJ1-5, with 7 bases lining up with TRBD1. The CDR3 consists of 16 residues. Germline CDR1 SNHLY, CDR2 FYNNEI. With V trimmed by 0 bases and J by 6 bases, 8 bases remained unmatched. The CDR3 sequence is CASSEALQGGSQPQHF. CDR3 DNA sequence: TGTGCCAGCAGTGAAGCGCTTCAGGGGGGGAGTCAGCCCCAGCATTTT.

Comments on this clone: Compared with germline, one end of the junction differs, possibly owing to a read error. The rearrangement uses TRBV6-4 and TRBJ2-2; D possibly uses TRBD1 or TRBD2 (6 bases each). Germline values: CDR1 MRHNA, CDR2 SNTAGT. The CDR3 is 16 amino acids. The CDR3 DNA reads as TGTGCCAGCAATGAATCGGGGGCAGAGGACACCGGGAAGCTGTTTTTT. Encoded protein: CASNESGAEDTGKLFF.

This clone was observed at least ten times. The gene calls are TRBV11-2 and TRBJ1-5; 8 bases agree with TRBD1. The CDR3 loop spans 14 amino acids. Trimming cost V 5 bases and J 7 bases; bases outside gene matches: 7. Germline V gives CDR1 SGHAT, CDR2 FQNNGV. The CDR3 DNA sequence: TGTGCCAGCAGCAGGACAGGGCGGGACCAGCCCCAGCATTTT. This sequence encodes CASSRTGRDQPQHF.

This clone has a handful of counts. Germline and junction disagree at one end, which may indicate a read error. V and J are TRBV6-1 and TRBJ2-7; D assignment may be TRBD1 or TRBD2 (5 bases each). The CDR3 runs 14 residues. The germline gives CDR1 MNHNS, CDR2 SASEGT. Here the CDR3 reads CASLNGGSPYEHYF. DNA for the CDR3: TGTGCCAGCTTGAATGGGGGTTCTCCCTACGAGCATTACTTC.

This clone appeared many times. The gene calls are TRBV11-2 and TRBJ1-1, with 8 bases matching TRBD1. Germline CDR1 and CDR2: SGHAT and FQNNGV. The V gene end was trimmed by 1 base and the J gene end by 10 bases; junction bases not matched to a gene: 8. The length of the CDR3 is 14 residues. The CDR3 DNA follows: TGTGCCAGCAGCTTAGGGACGCAGGGGGCGGGAGCTTTCTTT. The encoded protein is CASSLGTQGAGAFF.

This clone was seen many times. V gene TRBV14 combines with J gene TRBJ2-7; 7 positions match TRBD2. The CDR3 contains 16 residues. CDR1 and CDR2 (germline): SGHDN, FVKESK. After removal of 2 bases from V and 0 bases from J, the junction contained 7 bases not matched to a gene. Written as DNA, the CDR3 is TGTGCCAGCAGCCAACGGGCTAGCGGATTCTCCTACGAGCAGTACTTC. This codes for CASSQRASGFSYEQYF.

This clone was seen repeatedly, ten times or more. The chain combines TRBV28 with TRBJ2-3, with D maybe TRBD2 (6 bases). Looked up from germline, CDR1 is MDHEN and CDR2 is SYDVKM. This CDR3 comprises 15 residues. Deletions cut 2 bases from V and 0 bases from J, with 9 bases between. This chain's CDR3 is CASSLRGTSTDTQYF. The DNA of the CDR3 is TGTGCCAGCAGTTTACGCGGGACTAGCACAGATACGCAGTATTTT.

This sequence joins TRBV5-8 and TRBJ2-4, with D perhaps TRBD2 (6 bases). Germline V gives CDR1 SGHTS, CDR2 YDEGEE. CDR3 length: 15 residues. Trimming took off 4 bases at V and 3 bases at J, with 14 bases between the two ends. The CDR3: CASSSRGSGKNIQYF. As DNA, the CDR3 is TGTGCCAGCAGCAGCCGGGGGTCAGGCAAAAACATTCAGTACTTC.